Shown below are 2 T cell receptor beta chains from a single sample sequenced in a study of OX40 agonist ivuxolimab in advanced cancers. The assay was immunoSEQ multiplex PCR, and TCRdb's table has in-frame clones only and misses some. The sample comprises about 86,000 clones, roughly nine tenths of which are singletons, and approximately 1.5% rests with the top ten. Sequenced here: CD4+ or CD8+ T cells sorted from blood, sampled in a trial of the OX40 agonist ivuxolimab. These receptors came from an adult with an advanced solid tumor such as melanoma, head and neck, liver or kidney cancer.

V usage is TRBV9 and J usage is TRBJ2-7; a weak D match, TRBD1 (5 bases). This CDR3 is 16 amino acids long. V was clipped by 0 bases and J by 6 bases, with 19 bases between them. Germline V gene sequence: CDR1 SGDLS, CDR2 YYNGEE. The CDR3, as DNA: TGTGCCAGCAGCGTAGACCCAGGGAACCCCGCTGCCGAGCAGTACTTC. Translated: CASSVDPGNPAAEQYF.

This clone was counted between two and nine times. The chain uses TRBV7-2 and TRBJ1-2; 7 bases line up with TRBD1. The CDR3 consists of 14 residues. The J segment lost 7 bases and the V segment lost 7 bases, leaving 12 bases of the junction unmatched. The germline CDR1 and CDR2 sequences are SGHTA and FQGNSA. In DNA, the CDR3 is TGTGCCAGCAACCTGGAGGGGGCGCGGGCTGGCTACACCTTC. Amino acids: CASNLEGARAGYTF.